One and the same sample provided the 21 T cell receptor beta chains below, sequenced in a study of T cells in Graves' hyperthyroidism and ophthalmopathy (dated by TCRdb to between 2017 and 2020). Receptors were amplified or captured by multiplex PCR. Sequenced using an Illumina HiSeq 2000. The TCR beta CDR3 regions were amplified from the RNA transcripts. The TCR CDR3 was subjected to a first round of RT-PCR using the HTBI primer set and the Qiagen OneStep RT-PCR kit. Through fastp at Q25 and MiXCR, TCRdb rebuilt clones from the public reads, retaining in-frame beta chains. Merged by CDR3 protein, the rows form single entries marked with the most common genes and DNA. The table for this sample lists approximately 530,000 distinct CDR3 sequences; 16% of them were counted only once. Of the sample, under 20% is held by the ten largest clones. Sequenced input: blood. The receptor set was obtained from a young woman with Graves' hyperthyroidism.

The CDR3 coding sequence is TGTGCCAGCAGCTTAGGCAAACACGAGCAGTACTTC. It translates to CASSLGKHEQYF. V and J are TRBV11-2 and TRBJ2-7; unclear D gene. Germline loops: CDR1 SGHAT, CDR2 FQNNGV. This CDR3 contains 12 residues. V was trimmed by 1 base and J by 5 bases, leaving 6 bases between them.

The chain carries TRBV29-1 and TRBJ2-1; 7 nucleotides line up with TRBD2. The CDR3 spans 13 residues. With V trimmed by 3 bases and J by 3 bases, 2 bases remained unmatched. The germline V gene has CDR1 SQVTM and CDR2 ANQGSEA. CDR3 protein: CSVDSSGYNEQFF. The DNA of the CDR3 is TGCAGCGTTGATTCTAGCGGCTACAATGAGCAGTTCTTC.

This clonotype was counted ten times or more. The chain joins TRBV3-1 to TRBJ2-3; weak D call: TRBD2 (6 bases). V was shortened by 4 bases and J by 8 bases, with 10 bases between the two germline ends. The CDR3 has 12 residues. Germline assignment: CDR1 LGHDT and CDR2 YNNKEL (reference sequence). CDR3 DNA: TGTGCCAGCAGCCCGTCGACTAGTACGCAGTATTTT. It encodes CASSPSTSTQYF.

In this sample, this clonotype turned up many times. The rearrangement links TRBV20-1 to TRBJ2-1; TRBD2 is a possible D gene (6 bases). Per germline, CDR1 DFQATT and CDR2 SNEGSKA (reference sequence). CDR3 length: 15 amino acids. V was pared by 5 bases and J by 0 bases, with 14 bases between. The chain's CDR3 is CSALSGESSYNEQFF. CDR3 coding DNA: TGCAGTGCTTTATCGGGGGAAAGCTCCTACAATGAGCAGTTCTTC.

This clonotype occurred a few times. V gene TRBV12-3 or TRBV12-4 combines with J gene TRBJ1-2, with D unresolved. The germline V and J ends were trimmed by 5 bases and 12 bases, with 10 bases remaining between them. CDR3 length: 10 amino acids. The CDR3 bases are TGTGCCAGCAGTCCACATGTCGACACCTTC. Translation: CASSPHVDTF.

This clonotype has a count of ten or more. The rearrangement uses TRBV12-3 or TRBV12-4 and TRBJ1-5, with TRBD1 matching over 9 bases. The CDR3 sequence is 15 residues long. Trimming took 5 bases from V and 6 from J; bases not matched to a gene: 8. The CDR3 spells CASSRDRALGQPQHF. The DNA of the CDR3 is TGTGCCAGCAGTCGGGACAGGGCGTTGGGTCAGCCCCAGCATTTT.

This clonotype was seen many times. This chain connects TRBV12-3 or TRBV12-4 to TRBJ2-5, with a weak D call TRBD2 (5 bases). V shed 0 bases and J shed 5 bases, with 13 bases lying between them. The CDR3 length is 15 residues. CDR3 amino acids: CASSLAPSSTETQYF. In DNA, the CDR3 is TGTGCCAGCAGTTTAGCGCCTAGCTCGACGGAGACCCAGTACTTC.

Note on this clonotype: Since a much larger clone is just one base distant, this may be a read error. DNA of the CDR3: TGTGCCAGCAGTCTCGACTTTAATTCACCCCTCCACTTT. Its translation is CASSLDFNSPLHF. The chain recombines TRBV12-3 or TRBV12-4 with TRBJ1-6; D not certain. V lost 5 bases, J lost 6 bases, and 8 bases lay in between. This CDR3 has 13 residues.

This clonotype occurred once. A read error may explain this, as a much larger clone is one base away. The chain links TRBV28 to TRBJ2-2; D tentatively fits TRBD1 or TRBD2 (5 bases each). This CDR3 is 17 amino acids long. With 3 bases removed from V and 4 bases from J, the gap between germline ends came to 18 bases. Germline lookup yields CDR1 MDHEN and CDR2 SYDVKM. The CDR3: CASSFFGVGAITGELFF. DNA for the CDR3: TGTGCCAGCAGTTTTTTCGGGGTCGGGGCGATCACCGGGGAGCTGTTTTTT.

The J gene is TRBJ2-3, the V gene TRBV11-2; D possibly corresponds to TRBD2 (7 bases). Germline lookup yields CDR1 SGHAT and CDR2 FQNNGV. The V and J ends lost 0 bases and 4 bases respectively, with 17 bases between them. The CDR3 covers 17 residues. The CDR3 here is CASSLDWGGRGSDTQYF. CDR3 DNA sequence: TGTGCCAGCAGCTTAGATTGGGGGGGGCGAGGTTCAGATACGCAGTATTTT.

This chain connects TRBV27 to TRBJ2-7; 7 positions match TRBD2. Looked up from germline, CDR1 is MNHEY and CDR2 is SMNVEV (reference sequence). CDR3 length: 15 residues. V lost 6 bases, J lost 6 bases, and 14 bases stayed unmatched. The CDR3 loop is CASSLGGLGGREQYF. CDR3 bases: TGTGCCAGCAGCCTCGGGGGGTTGGGCGGGCGCGAGCAGTACTTC.

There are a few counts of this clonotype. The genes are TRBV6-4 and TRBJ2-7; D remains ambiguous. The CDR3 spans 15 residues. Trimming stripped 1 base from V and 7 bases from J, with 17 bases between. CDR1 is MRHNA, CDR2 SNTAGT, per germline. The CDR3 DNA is TGTGCCAGCAGTGACTGTCGACCGATGTTTCTGGAGCAGTACTTC. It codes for CASSDCRPMFLEQYF.

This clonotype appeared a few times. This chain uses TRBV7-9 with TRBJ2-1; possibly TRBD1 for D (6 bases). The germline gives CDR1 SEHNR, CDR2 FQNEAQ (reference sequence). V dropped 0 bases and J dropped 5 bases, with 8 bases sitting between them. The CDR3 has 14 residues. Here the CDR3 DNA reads TGTGCCAGCAGCTTAGCGGGACACCACAATGAGCAGTTCTTC. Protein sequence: CASSLAGHHNEQFF.

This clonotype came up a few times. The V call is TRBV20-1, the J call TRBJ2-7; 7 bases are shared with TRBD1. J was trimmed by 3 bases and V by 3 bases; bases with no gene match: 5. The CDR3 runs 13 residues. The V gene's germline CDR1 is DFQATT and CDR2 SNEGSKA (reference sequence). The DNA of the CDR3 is TGCAGTGCTAGGGGGACAGACTTCTACGAGCAGTACTTC. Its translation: CSARGTDFYEQYF.

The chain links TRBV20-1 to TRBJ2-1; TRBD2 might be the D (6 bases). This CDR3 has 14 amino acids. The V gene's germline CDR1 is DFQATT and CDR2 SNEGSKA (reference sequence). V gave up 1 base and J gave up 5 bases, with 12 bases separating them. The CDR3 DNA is TGCAGTGCTAGAGTCCCGGGGGACCACAATGAGCAGTTCTTC. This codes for CSARVPGDHNEQFF.

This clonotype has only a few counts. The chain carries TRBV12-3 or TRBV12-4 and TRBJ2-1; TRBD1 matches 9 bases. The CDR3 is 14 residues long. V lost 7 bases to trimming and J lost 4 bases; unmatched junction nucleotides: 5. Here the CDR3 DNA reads TGTGCCAGCATCCCGGGACAGGGATACAATGAGCAGTTCTTC. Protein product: CASIPGQGYNEQFF.

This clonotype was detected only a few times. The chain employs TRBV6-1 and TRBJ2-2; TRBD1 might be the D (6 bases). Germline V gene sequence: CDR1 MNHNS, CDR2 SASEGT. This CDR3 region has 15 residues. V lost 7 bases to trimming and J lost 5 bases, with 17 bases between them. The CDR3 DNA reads TGTGCCAGCACCTTAACAGGGACCGGAACCGGGGAGCTGTTTTTT. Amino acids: CASTLTGTGTGELFF.

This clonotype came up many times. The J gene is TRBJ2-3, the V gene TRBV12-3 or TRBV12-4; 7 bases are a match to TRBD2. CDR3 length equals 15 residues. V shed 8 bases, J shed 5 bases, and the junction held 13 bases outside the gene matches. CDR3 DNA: TGTGCCAGCGCCTCGAGTCGCGGGAGAGGAGATACGCAGTATTTT. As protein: CASASSRGRGDTQYF.

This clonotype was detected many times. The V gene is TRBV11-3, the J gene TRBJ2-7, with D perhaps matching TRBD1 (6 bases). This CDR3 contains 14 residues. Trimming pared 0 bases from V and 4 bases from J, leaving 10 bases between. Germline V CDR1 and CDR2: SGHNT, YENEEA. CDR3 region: CASSLDWGRYEQYF. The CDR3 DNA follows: TGTGCCAGCAGCTTAGATTGGGGGCGGTACGAGCAGTACTTC.

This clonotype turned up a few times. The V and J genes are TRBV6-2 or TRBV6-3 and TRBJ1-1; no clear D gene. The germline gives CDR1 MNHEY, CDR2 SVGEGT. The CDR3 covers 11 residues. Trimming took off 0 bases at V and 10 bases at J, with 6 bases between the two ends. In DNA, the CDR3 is TGTGCCAGCAGTTACTCACGAGGAGCTTTCTTT. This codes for CASSYSRGAFF.

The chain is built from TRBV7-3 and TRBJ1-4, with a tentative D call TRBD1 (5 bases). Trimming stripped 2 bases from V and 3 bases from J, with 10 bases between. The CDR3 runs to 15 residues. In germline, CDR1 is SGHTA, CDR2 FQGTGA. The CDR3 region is CASSLLSGSNEKLFF. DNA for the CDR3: TGTGCCAGCAGCTTATTATCAGGGTCTAATGAAAAACTGTTTTTT.